These T cell receptor beta chains were read from a single sample in a study of cytomegalovirus exposure and HLA in healthy donors. This table comes from immunoSEQ multiplex PCR, and its TCRdb copy is limited to in-frame clones, with some not included. Here the sample spans some 190,000 clones, about 85% being singletons. Sample: PBMCs. Receptors were obtained from a girl aged 10 to 17 in good health and CMV-seropositive. CDR3s include the opening cysteine and the closing phenylalanine or tryptophan. D genes are given only for firm matches. Some rows have no size entry. The others give once, few or many, or a class for an expanded clone.

v_call	j_call	d_call	clone_size	cdr3_nt	cdr3_aa
TRBV14	TRBJ1-4	TRBD1	-	TGTGCCAGCAGCCACCTCAGGAGTTCCGGGACAGGGAATGAAAAACTGTTTTTT	CASSHLRSSGTGNEKLFF
TRBV7-9	TRBJ2-5	-	-	TGTGCCAGCAGCTTAGCGCGGGGCTCCCCTAAACAAGAGACCCAGTACTTC	CASSLARGSPKQETQYF
TRBV6-6	TRBJ2-7	-	-	TGTGCCAGCAGTCCCTCCTACGAGCAGTACTTC	CASSPSYEQYF
TRBV6-5	TRBJ1-2	TRBD1	-	TGTGCCAGCAGTTACTCGGGACAGGGTAATGGGTATGGCTACACCTTC	CASSYSGQGNGYGYTF
TRBV2	TRBJ2-3	TRBD2	-	TGTGCCAGCAGTGAAAAGGGACTAGCCGCAGATACGCAGTATTTT	CASSEKGLAADTQYF
TRBV13	TRBJ2-1	TRBD2	-	TGTGCCAGCAGCTTAGGACTAGCGGGAAGGGGCGATGAGCAGTTCTTC	CASSLGLAGRGDEQFF
TRBV11-2	TRBJ2-1	TRBD1	-	TGTGCCAGCAGCTCAATACAGGGGGCACGGGGAACAAATGAGCAGTTCTTC	CASSSIQGARGTNEQFF
TRBV29-1	TRBJ1-1	-	-	TGCAGCGTTTGGCCGGGACACCCTTCGAACACTGAAGCTTTCTTT	CSVWPGHPSNTEAFF
TRBV4-3	TRBJ2-5	TRBD2	-	TGCGCCAGCAGCCCCGGGACTAGCGGTCTAATCGACCAAGAGACCCAGTACTTC	CASSPGTSGLIDQETQYF
TRBV25-1	TRBJ2-1	TRBD2	-	TGTGCCAGCAGTGAATCTAGCGGACCCCTCCTAGGCTACAATGAGCAGTTCTTC	CASSESSGPLLGYNEQFF
TRBV25-1	TRBJ1-1	-	once	TGTGCCAGCAGTGAAGGCCAAGGGGGGGGGCGGGAGACTGAAGCTTTCTTT	CASSEGQGGGRETEAFF
TRBV7-2	TRBJ2-7	TRBD2	-	TGTGCCAGCAGCTCGTCGGGGGGACTAATATTTCGCGAGCAGTACTTC	CASSSSGGLIFREQYF
TRBV19	TRBJ2-7	TRBD2	-	TGTGCCAGTAGTGGACACGGACTAGCGGGTAGGAGGGAGCAGTACTTC	CASSGHGLAGRREQYF
TRBV6-6	TRBJ2-2	-	-	TGTGCCAGCAGTGCACCGGGAGAGGGGACCGGGGAGCTGTTTTTT	CASSAPGEGTGELFF
TRBV5-6	TRBJ1-2	-	-	TGTGCCAGCAGCTTTGGTTGGGAGCCTGGCTACACCTTC	CASSFGWEPGYTF
TRBV15	TRBJ2-3	TRBD2	-	TGTGCCACCAGCATGGGACTAGCGGGAAGCACAGATACGCAGTATTTT	CATSMGLAGSTDTQYF
TRBV9	TRBJ1-1	-	few	TGTGCCAGCAGCCCCCGGTCGGGCACTGAAGCTTTCTTT	CASSPRSGTEAFF
TRBV5-6	TRBJ1-1	-	few	TGTGCCAGCAGCAATGGACTCTCCACTGAAGCTTTCTTT	CASSNGLSTEAFF
TRBV7-9	TRBJ1-1	TRBD1	few	TGTGCCAGCGGGTGGAGGGGGCTAGAGACTGAAGCTTTCTTT	CASGWRGLETEAFF
TRBV5-6	TRBJ2-7	TRBD2	-	TGTGCCAGCAGCCTAGCGGCTGATGGGGGATTCTACGAGCAGTACTTC	CASSLAADGGFYEQYF
TRBV7-2	TRBJ2-3	-	-	TGTGCCAGCAGCTCAACTAGACCTGGGCCTACGCAGTATTTT	CASSSTRPGPTQYF
TRBV5-1	TRBJ2-3	-	-	TGCGCCAGTCAAATCTCCGGGGGTACGCAGTATTTT	CASQISGGTQYF
TRBV5-1	TRBJ2-2	TRBD2	-	TGCGCCAGCAGCTTGAGCCTAGCGGGAATTACCGGGGAGCTGTTTTTT	CASSLSLAGITGELFF
TRBV15	TRBJ1-1	TRBD1	-	TGTGCCACCAGCAGAGATTGGGGAAGGACAGGAGTCAAGAACACTGAAGTTTTCTTT	CATSRDWGRTGVKNTEVFF
TRBV27	TRBJ1-1	-	-	TGTGCCAGCAGTTCCTTCGACAGGAGTCTCACTGAAGCTTTCTTT	CASSSFDRSLTEAFF
TRBV27	TRBJ2-7	-	-	TGTGCCAGCAGTTCCCGGGAGCCACGATCCTACGAGCAGTACTTC	CASSSREPRSYEQYF
TRBV5-6	TRBJ2-7	TRBD1	-	TGTGCCAGCAGCCTCGGGGACAGGCCCTACGAGCAGTACTTC	CASSLGDRPYEQYF
TRBV5-1	TRBJ2-7	TRBD2	-	TGCGCCAGCAGCGCCGGGACTAGCGGGAGCCCGAGCTTC	CASSAGTSGSPSF
TRBV19	TRBJ2-1	TRBD2	-	TGTGCCAGTAGCCCTTATGCTCCGGGACTAGCGGGCTACAATGAGCAGTTCTTC	CASSPYAPGLAGYNEQFF
TRBV19	TRBJ2-2	-	once	TGTGCCAGTTTTCGGGTAGGGAGCACCGGGGAGCTGTTTTTT	CASFRVGSTGELFF
TRBV27	TRBJ2-7	-	-	TGTGCCAGCAGCCTGCTTGGCGGCGACGGGAAGGCCTACGAGCAGTACTTC	CASSLLGGDGKAYEQYF
TRBV5-1	TRBJ1-5	TRBD1	few	TGCGCCAGCAGCTTGGGTACAGGGGGCAGCCAGCCCCAGCATTTT	CASSLGTGGSQPQHF
TRBV11-3	TRBJ2-1	-	-	TGTGCCAGCAGCTTGAGAGGCTATGAGCAGTTCTTC	CASSLRGYEQFF
TRBV7-9	TRBJ1-4	TRBD1	-	TGTGCCAGCGGGGGACAGCCTGAAAAACTGTTTTTT	CASGGQPEKLFF
TRBV5-1	TRBJ2-5	TRBD1	-	TGCGCCAGCAGCTACGGGACAGCGAAATGGGGGAACGACAAGACCCAGTACTTC	CASSYGTAKWGNDKTQYF
TRBV6-5	TRBJ2-3	TRBD2	-	TGTGCCAGCAGCTTTAGACTAGCGGGAGACACGCAGTATTTT	CASSFRLAGDTQYF
TRBV7-9	TRBJ2-7	TRBD1	-	TGTGCCAGCAGGAGGGACAGCCCCTACGAGCAGTACTTC	CASRRDSPYEQYF
TRBV25-1	TRBJ2-5	-	-	TGTGCCAGCAGTGACCTGCAGGGAAGAGTAGAACAAGAGACCCAGTACTTC	CASSDLQGRVEQETQYF
TRBV4-3	TRBJ1-5	TRBD1	few	TGCGCCAGCAGCCCTCGTTTGGACAGGGGCTCTCCAGGCAATCAGCCCCAGCATTTT	CASSPRLDRGSPGNQPQHF
TRBV27	TRBJ1-2	TRBD1	-	TGTGCCAGCAGTTTGTCCGGTACAGGGGCCGGCTACACCTTC	CASSLSGTGAGYTF
TRBV5-4	TRBJ2-2	-	-	TGTGCCAGCAGCTCGACAGGGGAGGGCACCGGGGAGCTGTTTTTT	CASSSTGEGTGELFF
TRBV2	TRBJ2-7	-	-	TGTGCCAGCAGTTCACAGGATAGCTCCTACGAGCAGTACTTC	CASSSQDSSYEQYF
TRBV5-1	TRBJ1-2	TRBD1	-	TGCGCCAGCAGCTCCGGACAGGGGGTTAGGATTAATGGCTACACCTTC	CASSSGQGVRINGYTF